This record concerns one T cell receptor beta chain sequence. This entry is derived from a study of blood T cell repertoires in COVID-19. Across the whole study: Collection of acute and convalescent COVID-19 samples took place in the United States, Italy and Spain. PBMCs, B-cell-depleted T cells, or T cells provided the cDNA or gDNA that made up the material.

Original processing methods: How many nucleated cells were present was estimated from reference gene primer amplification. The data were produced by immunoSEQ multiplex PCR, yet TCRdb's version contains in-frame clones alone and is incomplete. That table gives V, J and clone size, and the DNA gave D and trimming. The sample shows under 300,000 clones, about four fifths of them seen only once. This CDR3 contains 14 residues. Between the trimmed V and J ends, which lost 1 base and 10 bases, there was a span of 14 bases. The germline V gene encodes CDR1 SGHTA and CDR2 FQGTGA. The receptor comes from a man older than 75 with acute or convalescent COVID-19. Sequenced input: peripheral blood. The chain uses TRBV7-3 and TRBJ2-1, with a tentative D call TRBD2 (5 bases). This CDR3 is CASSLMGVRREQFF. The DNA of the CDR3 is TGTGCCAGCAGCTTAATGGGCGTGAGGAGGGAGCAGTTCTTC. Looking up the rest from reference TRBV7-3 and TRBJ2-1 gives the full variable domain: GAGVSQTPSNKVTEKGKYVELRCDPISGHTALYWYRQSLGQGPEFLIYFQGTGAADDSGLPNDRFFAVRPEGSVSTLKIQRTERGDSAVYLCASSLMGVRREQFFGPGTRLTVL.